The present entry profiles one T cell receptor (beta chain) with its context. The antigen is not known. The sample comes from a study of beta chain features in type 1 diabetes. Overall study: Sorted cells numbering 107,917,701 were examined across all samples.

CDR1 is GTSNPN, CDR2 SVGIG, per germline (reference sequence). V dropped 0 bases and J dropped 0; count of bases not matched to a gene: 9. The length of the CDR3 is 20 residues. Expressed TCRB transcripts were sequenced because the isolated RNA had all been reverse transcribed beforehand. The protocol was immunoSEQ multiplex PCR, while the TCRdb copy is restricted to in-frame clones and leaves out a portion. This repertoire shows under 850,000 clones, around 15% found once; its top ten account for less than 0.025%. General observations from the study: Across all four CD4+ subsets, people with type 1 diabetes showed modestly shorter TCRB CDR3s. It was among patients, rather than healthy donors, that naive, central memory and Treg TCRB repertoires appeared more similar. The question left open here concerned HLA type influencing TCRB rearrangement. In patients and controls equally, PCR might favor templates that are shorter.

The sequenced sample was naive CD4+ T cells from blood. The chain carries TRBV30 and TRBJ2-1; 15 nucleotides match TRBD2. The clonotype originates from a man aged 18 to 29 with type 1 diabetes. CDR3: CAWSVSNPGLAGGSYNEQFF. CDR3 bases: TGTGCCTGGAGTGTATCAAACCCGGGACTAGCGGGGGGCTCCTACAATGAGCAGTTCTTC. Full variable domain (remainder filled in from reference TRBV30 and TRBJ2-1): SQTIHQWPATLVQPVGSPLSLECTVEGTSNPNLYWYRQAAGRGLQLLFYSVGIGQISSEVPQNLSASRPQDRQFILSSKKLLLSDSGFYLCAWSVSNPGLAGGSYNEQFFGPGTRLTVL.